Below are 5 T cell receptor beta chains sequenced from a single sample in a study of T cell changes during pregnancy in multiple sclerosis. The repertoire was sequenced with immunoSEQ multiplex PCR; TCRdb's copy has only in-frame clones and lacks some. Altogether under 85,000 clones are present, 75% to 95% being singletons, with the ten largest covering more than 1.4%. This specimen was peripheral blood, taken in the third trimester of pregnancy. The receptors stem from a female donor with multiple sclerosis, enrolled in a pregnancy study.

V is TRBV9 and J is TRBJ1-5; 7 positions match TRBD1. The CDR3 loop spans 14 amino acids. The trim removed 3 bases at V and 5 bases at J, leaving 5 bases unmatched. Per the germline V gene, CDR1 is SGDLS and CDR2 is YYNGEE. The CDR3 is CASSGGTVDQPQHF. CDR3 nucleotide sequence: TGTGCCAGCAGCGGGGGGACAGTGGATCAGCCCCAGCATTTT.

This chain uses TRBV27 with TRBJ2-7, with D possibly matching TRBD1 (6 bases). V was trimmed by 3 bases and J by 4 bases, leaving 19 bases between them. Germline V gene data show CDR1 as MNHEY and CDR2 as SMNVEV (reference sequence). The CDR3 runs to 16 residues. As DNA, the CDR3 is TGTGCCAGCAGTTTGAGGACAGCGGCTGTTCCTTACGAGCAGTACTTC. It yields the protein CASSLRTAAVPYEQYF.

As DNA, the CDR3 is TGTGCCTGGAGTGTAGAGGGTGTCGAGCAGTACTTC. Protein product: CAWSVEGVEQYF. This chain joins TRBV30 and TRBJ2-7, with D possibly matching TRBD2 (5 bases). Trimming took off 0 bases at V and 6 bases at J, with 9 bases between the two ends. The germline V gene has CDR1 GTSNPN and CDR2 SVGIG (reference sequence). This CDR3 region has 12 residues.

The chain uses TRBV5-1 and TRBJ1-2; no definite D call. Germline-derived CDR1 and CDR2 are SGHRS and YFSETQ. The CDR3 consists of 14 residues. V gave up 0 bases and J gave up 4 bases, with 10 bases separating them. CDR3 nucleotide sequence: TGCGCCAGCAGCTTGGTGGTGCGGGGCTATGGCTACACCTTC. Translating gives CASSLVVRGYGYTF.

The J gene is TRBJ1-1, the V gene TRBV16, with D possibly matching TRBD1 (6 bases). CDR1 and CDR2 from the germline V gene are KGHSY and FQNENV. This CDR3 has 16 amino acids. With 4 bases removed from V and 5 bases from J, the gap between germline ends came to 20 bases. CDR3 amino acids: CASSLRTVGLGTEAFF. The DNA for the CDR3 is TGTGCCAGCAGCCTACGGACAGTCGGGTTAGGGACTGAAGCTTTCTTT.